The clone carrying this TCR beta chain was seen a few times. The sample originates from a study of blood T cell repertoires in COVID-19. About the study: The samples span acute and convalescent COVID-19 from the United States, Italy and Spain. The cDNA or gDNA used as material had been derived from T cells, B-cell-depleted T cells, or PBMCs.

Per the original data handling: Researchers report that nucleated cell counts were estimated from reference gene primer amplification. Here immunoSEQ multiplex PCR was the method, and the copy in TCRdb shows in-frame clones only, minus some. V and J calls and clone size are as listed in that table; D and trimming were resolved from the DNA. Seen here are roughly 220,000 clones, roughly 81% observed once, and the top ten hold around 3%. Germline loops: CDR1 SGHTA, CDR2 FQGNSA. The CDR3 has 15 residues. The ends lost 3 bases at V and 10 bases at J; junction bases unmatched: 4. V usage is TRBV7-2 and J usage is TRBJ1-6; the match to TRBD1 covers 12 bases. The sequence derives from a man aged 50 or older who had recovered from COVID-19. Sequencing input: peripheral blood. The CDR3 protein is CASSFGTGGASPLHF. DNA for the CDR3: TGTGCCAGCAGCTTTGGGACAGGGGGCGCGTCACCCCTCCACTTT.